Listed below are T cell receptor beta chains from one sample, sequenced in a study of control samples from healthy donors and cancer patients. Assay: immunoSEQ multiplex PCR; the TCRdb copy retains only in-frame clones and omits some. The data hold 150,000 to 200,000 clones, with approximately 94% observed a single time. Sequencing used PBMCs. These receptors were obtained from a man aged 55 to 70 with colorectal cancer. The CDR3 runs from the conserved cysteine through the conserved F or W.

TRBV6-5 CASSSRDRDMNTEAFF
TRBV18 CASSPGRSWAYGYTF
TRBV18 CASSPRQGAGQPQHF
TRBV19 CASSIDRPASGNTIYF
TRBV6-4 CASSVHFGTDTQYF
TRBV29-1 CSGSGQGAVRTEAFF
TRBV7-9 CASSLEGNEKLFF
TRBV7-9 CASRPPLAGHTDTQYF
TRBV7-8 CASSKTGVDLARRNTEAFF
TRBV18 CASSPPGPSPLHF
TRBV9 CASSGQGGSISGNTIYF
TRBV6-1 CASSEGPNVVPYEQYF